Listed here are 7 T cell receptor beta chains from one sample, sequenced in a study of shared clonotypes between healthy human individuals. The table came from immunoSEQ multiplex PCR; TCRdb's copy has only in-frame clones and leaves some out. The data show 450,000 to 600,000 clones, 75% to 85% seen once. The sequencing sample was made of PBMCs. The receptors were sampled from a woman between 40 and 50 years old in good health. Some clones in this sample may be carry-over from other donors' samples.

The chain links TRBV15 to TRBJ1-2; no definite D call. The CDR3 totals 12 residues. In germline, CDR1 is LNHNV, CDR2 YYDKDF (reference sequence). V was pared by 0 bases and J by 8 bases, with 7 bases between. The CDR3 region is CATSRDRAGYTF. CDR3 sequence (DNA): TGTGCCACCAGCAGAGATCGCGCAGGCTACACCTTC.

This chain connects TRBV10-1 to TRBJ2-1; TRBD2 matches 8 bases. The CDR3 covers 13 residues. Losses at the gene ends were 9 bases for V and 8 bases for J; bases not matched to a gene: 9. The germline V gene has CDR1 WNHNN and CDR2 SYGVQD (reference sequence). The CDR3 region has the DNA TGCGCCAGGGAGCGGGAGAGGGTCCATGAGCAGTTCTTC. This gives the protein CARERERVHEQFF.

This clone has only a few counts. J is TRBJ1-2 and V is TRBV4-3; maybe TRBD1 (6 bases). Between the trimmed V and J ends, which lost 6 bases and 4 bases, there was a span of 18 bases. The CDR3 sequence is 15 residues long. The germline V gene has CDR1 LGHNA and CDR2 YSLEER. This chain's CDR3 is CASSLVGGAGYGYTF. The CDR3 region has the DNA TGCGCCAGCAGTCTTGTCGGGGGCGCCGGCTATGGCTACACCTTC.

This sequence joins TRBV5-4 and TRBJ2-5, with TRBD1 as a possible D gene (5 bases). CDR3 size: 12 residues. Trimming took 0 bases from V and 5 from J, leaving 5 bases between them. CDR1 and CDR2 (germline): SGHNT, YYREEE (reference sequence). In DNA form, the CDR3 reads TGTGCCAGCAGCTTGGAGGGGGAGACCCAGTACTTC. It translates to CASSLEGETQYF.

V is TRBV15 and J is TRBJ2-5; the D is unclear. CDR3 length: 13 amino acids. V shed 1 base and J shed 3 bases, with 6 bases lying between them. The germline V gene has CDR1 LNHNV and CDR2 YYDKDF (reference sequence). CDR3 sequence (DNA): TGTGCCACCAGCAGAGGGCTGGAAGAGACCCAGTACTTC. Amino acid sequence: CATSRGLEETQYF.

The chain employs TRBV29-1 and TRBJ1-1; no definite D call. Trimming removed 2 bases from V and 4 bases from J, with 14 bases in between. Germline-derived CDR1 and CDR2 are SQVTM and ANQGSEA. This CDR3 spans 14 amino acids. In DNA form, the CDR3 reads TGCAGCGTTGAATCCTCAGTAGTCGGCACTGAAGCTTTCTTT. It yields the protein CSVESSVVGTEAFF.

This chain connects TRBV27 to TRBJ2-1; TRBD2 aligns across 9 bases. The CDR3 runs to 14 residues. Germline trimming cut 3 bases from V and 8 bases from J; bases unmatched to any gene: 5. Germline V lookup: CDR1 MNHEY, CDR2 SMNVEV (reference sequence). Written as DNA, the CDR3 is TGTGCCAGCAGTTTCGTAGCGGGGGTGTATGAGCAGTTCTTC. Translation: CASSFVAGVYEQFF.